This T cell receptor beta chain was sequenced for a study of cytotoxic CD8 clonotypes in ibrutinib-treated CLL. Study background: Across the patients, about a dozen were relapsed/refractory, 15 treatment-naive and 17 to 18 IGHV unmutated.

Study outcomes and limitations: An increase in clonality occurred at ibrutinib response, followed by a return toward baseline at progression. Circulating CD8+ T-cell counts were tracked by baseline clonality, which exceeded that of age-matched healthy donors. Public clonotypes showed up rarely, and on treatment they shrank or held steady.

Clones were sequenced by immunoSEQ multiplex PCR, and TCRdb holds only the in-frame ones, with some missing. The profile shows tens of thousands of clones, 65% to 70% of them singletons. This CDR3 spans 15 amino acids. Trimming cost V 0 bases and J 5 bases; bases outside gene matches: 5. Germline V gene sequence: CDR1 KGHSH, CDR2 LQKENI. Turning to this clone: Its antigen is still unknown.

The sample here was PBMCs, taken at disease progression, from a patient treated with ibrutinib. The source is a human donor with chronic lymphocytic leukemia. V is TRBV18 and J is TRBJ1-1; TRBD1 matches at 8 bases. The CDR3 protein is CASSPPATGGTEAFF. CDR3 in DNA: TGTGCCAGCTCACCACCAGCAACAGGGGGTACTGAAGCTTTCTTT.